A selection of T cell receptor beta chains follows, all from one sample in a study of beta chain features in type 1 diabetes. TCRdb's copy holds only in-frame clones and misses some; the assay was immunoSEQ multiplex PCR. The data contain a few hundred thousand clones, approximately 14% of them singletons. The sequenced sample was naive CD4+ T cells from blood. These TCRs come from a man between 25 and 39 years old with type 1 diabetes. The CDR3 runs from the conserved cysteine through the conserved F or W. A D gene is named only where the DNA matches it firmly. Clone sizes are given selectively: once, few, many, or a class where the clone is expanded.

d_gene | j_gene | v_gene | abundance | CDR3nt | CDR3aa
. | TRBJ2-1 | TRBV11-2 | few | TGTGCCAGCAGCCTAATTAGCGGAGGCTACAATGAGCAGTTCTTC | CASSLISGGYNEQFF
TRBD2 | TRBJ2-1 | TRBV9 | few | TGTGCCAGCAGCGCTAGCGGGGGGGCCTCCAATGAGCAGTTCTTC | CASSASGGASNEQFF
. | TRBJ2-7 | TRBV18 | . | TGTGCCAGCTCACCATCTACTAGCTTGCGCTACGAGCAGTACTTC | CASSPSTSLRYEQYF
TRBD1 | TRBJ1-5 | TRBV19 | . | TGTGCCAGTAACCCCAGGGGGCGCAAACAGCCCCAGCATTTT | CASNPRGRKQPQHF
TRBD2 | TRBJ2-7 | TRBV18 | . | TGTGCCAGCTCACCACGGGAAGGGCTAGCGGGAGTCCGGGGCGAGCAGTACTTC | CASSPREGLAGVRGEQYF
. | TRBJ1-2 | TRBV6-5 | . | TGTGCCAGCGGACCTACGGGACAAGGGGGTGGCTACACCTTC | CASGPTGQGGGYTF
TRBD1 | TRBJ1-2 | TRBV29-1 | . | TGCAGCGTCGAAAGGGCAGGGGGAGCTAACTATGGCTACACCTTC | CSVERAGGANYGYTF
. | TRBJ1-1 | TRBV6-5 | . | TGTGCCAGCAGGGGGGGCACTGAAGCTTTCTTT | CASRGGTEAFF
TRBD2 | TRBJ2-1 | TRBV18 | few | TGTGCCAGCTCACCAGAGCGGGGGGTATACAATGAGCAGTTCTTC | CASSPERGVYNEQFF
TRBD1 | TRBJ1-1 | TRBV4-1 | . | TGCGCCAGCAGCCGACAGGGAACGTACACTGAAGCTTTCTTT | CASSRQGTYTEAFF
. | TRBJ1-2 | TRBV4-1 | few | TGCGCCAGCAGCCAACAGAGACAGACGACAATTCGGGGCTACACCTTC | CASSQQRQTTIRGYTF
TRBD1 | TRBJ1-2 | TRBV9 | . | TGTGCCAGCAGCGTAGGAGGACAGGGCGGCTATGGCTACACCTTC | CASSVGGQGGYGYTF
. | TRBJ2-5 | TRBV5-4 | . | TGTGCCAGCAGCTCCTCGTCCGGGAGCTACGAGACCCAGTACTTC | CASSSSSGSYETQYF
TRBD1 | TRBJ1-5 | TRBV7-9 | few | TGTGCCAGCAGTCTACAGGGGATCAATCAGCCCCAGCATTTT | CASSLQGINQPQHF
. | TRBJ2-2 | TRBV5-1 | . | TGCGCCAGCAGCAAAGGAGGGACGGGGAACACCGGGGAGCTGTTTTTT | CASSKGGTGNTGELFF
. | TRBJ2-2 | TRBV5-1 | . | TGCGCCAGCAGCTTGATTCCGGGAGACACCGGGGAGCTGTTTTTT | CASSLIPGDTGELFF
TRBD1 | TRBJ1-4 | TRBV18 | . | TGTGCCAGCTCAACACAGGGGGAGACGGGAGAAAAACTGTTTTTT | CASSTQGETGEKLFF